The present TCR beta chain was sequenced within a study of early T cells in non-severe SARS-CoV-2 infection. The germline V and J ends were trimmed by 2 bases and 2 bases, with 6 bases remaining between them. Germline assignment: CDR1 SGHTA and CDR2 FQGTGA. This CDR3 contains 13 residues. TCRdb processed the 5' RACE reads anew with MiXCR; each CDR3 protein has one entry. The repertoire has about 55,000 distinct CDR3 sequences, approximately 6.3% of them found once; the top ten carry 5.8%. The material was whole blood, obtained at baseline. The clonotype was recovered from an adult who was a healthcare worker with PCR-confirmed SARS-CoV-2 infection or an uninfected control (not recorded which). The chain combines TRBV7-3 with TRBJ1-1, with D maybe TRBD1 (5 bases). The CDR3: CASSLDSNTEAFF. The CDR3 DNA reads TGTGCCAGCAGCTTAGACAGCAACACTGAAGCTTTCTTT.